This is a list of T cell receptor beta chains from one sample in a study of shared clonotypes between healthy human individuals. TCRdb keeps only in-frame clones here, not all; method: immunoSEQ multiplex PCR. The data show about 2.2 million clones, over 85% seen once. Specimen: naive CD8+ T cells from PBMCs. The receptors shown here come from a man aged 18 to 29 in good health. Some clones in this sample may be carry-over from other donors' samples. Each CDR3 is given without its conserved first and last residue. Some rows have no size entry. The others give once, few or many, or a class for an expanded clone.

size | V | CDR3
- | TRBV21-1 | ASSASQGADTQY
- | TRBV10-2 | ASSESLAGGREQY
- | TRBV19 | ASSRGLEAF
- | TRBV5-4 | ASSLGSGSSPPNEQF
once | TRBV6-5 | ASSGGFSYNEQF
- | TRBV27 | ASSLARGNTEAF
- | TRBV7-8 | ASSRPRDRDSYEQY
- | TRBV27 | ASTFGQTPYNEQF
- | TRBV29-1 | SVAHNEQF
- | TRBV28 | ASSFTGSSYEQY
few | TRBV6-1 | ASSDFSGRAGPSTGELF
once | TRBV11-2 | ASSLPGLSSYEQY
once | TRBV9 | ASSQSGRALETQY
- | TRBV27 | ASSLLDKTYEQY
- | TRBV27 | ASSFTQAYEQY
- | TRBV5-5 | ASSHPTGGGSEQY
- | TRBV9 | ASSPEGSSYEQY
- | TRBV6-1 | ASREPGPYGYT
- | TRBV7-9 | ASSKTGISGANVLT
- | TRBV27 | ASSFLEFSNAGELF
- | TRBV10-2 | ASSEANEQF
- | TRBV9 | ASSVSRTGLSGNTIY
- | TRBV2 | ASSEAVAYEQY
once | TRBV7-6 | ASSLARGSYEQY
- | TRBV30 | AGGGLGYT
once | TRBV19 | ASSRGRKWETQY
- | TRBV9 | ASSVDGRSGANVLT
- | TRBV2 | ASSEAPPDTQY
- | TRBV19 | ASTPPERYGYT
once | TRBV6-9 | ASSILGYEQY
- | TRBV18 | ASSPAGGLSYEQY
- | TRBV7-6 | ASSLLGARSVQETQY
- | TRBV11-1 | ASSKGQPPNEQY
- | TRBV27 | ASSLSQVPGELF
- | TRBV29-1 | SGTTAVGGYT
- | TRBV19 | ASSIVGHPNTEAF
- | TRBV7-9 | ASTPVGGSGGEQF